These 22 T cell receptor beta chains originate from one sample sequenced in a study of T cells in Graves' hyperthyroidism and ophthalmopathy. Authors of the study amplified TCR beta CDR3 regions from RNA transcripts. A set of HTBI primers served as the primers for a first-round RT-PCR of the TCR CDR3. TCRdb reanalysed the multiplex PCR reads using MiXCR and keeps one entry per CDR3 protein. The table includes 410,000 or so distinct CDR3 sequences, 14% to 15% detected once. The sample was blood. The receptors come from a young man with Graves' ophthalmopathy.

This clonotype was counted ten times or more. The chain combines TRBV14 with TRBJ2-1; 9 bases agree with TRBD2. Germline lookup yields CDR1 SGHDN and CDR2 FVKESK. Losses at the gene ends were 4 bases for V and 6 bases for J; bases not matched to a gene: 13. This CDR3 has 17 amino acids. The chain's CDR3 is CASSPPPGLAWTNEQFF. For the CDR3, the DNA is TGTGCCAGCAGCCCCCCTCCGGGACTAGCTTGGACCAATGAGCAGTTCTTC.

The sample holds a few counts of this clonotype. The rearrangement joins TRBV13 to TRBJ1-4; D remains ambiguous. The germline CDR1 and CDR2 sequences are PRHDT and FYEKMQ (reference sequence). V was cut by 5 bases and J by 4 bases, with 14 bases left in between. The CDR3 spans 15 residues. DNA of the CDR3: TGTGCCAGCAGCCCAGGTTCGAGTATTAATGAAAAACTGTTTTTT. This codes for CASSPGSSINEKLFF.

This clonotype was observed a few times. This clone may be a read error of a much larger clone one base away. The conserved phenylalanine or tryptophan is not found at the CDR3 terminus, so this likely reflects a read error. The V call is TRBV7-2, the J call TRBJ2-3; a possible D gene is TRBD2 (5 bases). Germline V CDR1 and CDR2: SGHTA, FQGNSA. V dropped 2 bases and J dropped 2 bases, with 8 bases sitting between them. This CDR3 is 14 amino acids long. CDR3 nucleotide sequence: TGTGCCAGCAGCTTAATCGGGAACACAGATACGCAGTATCTT. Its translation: CASSLIGNTDTQYL.

The chain's CDR3 is CATSRDIAGAEQFF. CDR3 nucleotides: TGTGCCACCAGCAGAGATATTGCGGGGGCCGAGCAGTTCTTC. V usage is TRBV15 and J usage is TRBJ2-1; D perhaps matches TRBD2 (7 bases). Trimming took 0 bases from V and 10 from J, leaving 13 bases between them. Per the germline V gene, CDR1 is LNHNV and CDR2 is YYDKDF (reference sequence). The CDR3 consists of 14 residues.

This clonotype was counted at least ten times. CDR3 bases: TGTGCCAGCAGTTTATCGGCAGGGGTCCACGAGCAGTACTTC. It is translated as CASSLSAGVHEQYF. The chain joins TRBV27 to TRBJ2-7, with D maybe TRBD1 (6 bases). The germline CDR1 and CDR2 sequences are MNHEY and SMNVEV (reference sequence). V gave up 0 bases and J gave up 5 bases, with 11 bases separating them. CDR3 length equals 14 residues.

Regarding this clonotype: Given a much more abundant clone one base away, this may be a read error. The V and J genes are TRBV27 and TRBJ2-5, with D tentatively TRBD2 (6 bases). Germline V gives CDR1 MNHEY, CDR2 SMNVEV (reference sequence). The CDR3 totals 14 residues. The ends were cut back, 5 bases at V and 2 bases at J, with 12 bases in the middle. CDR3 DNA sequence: TGTGCCAGCAGTGACCGGACTAATCAAGAGACCCAGTACTTC. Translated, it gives CASSDRTNQETQYF.

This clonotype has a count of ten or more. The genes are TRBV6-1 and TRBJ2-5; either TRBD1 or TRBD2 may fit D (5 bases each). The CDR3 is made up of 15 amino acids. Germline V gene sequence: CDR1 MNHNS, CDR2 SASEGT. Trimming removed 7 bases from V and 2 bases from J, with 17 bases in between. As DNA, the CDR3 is TGTGCCAGCATGCTGGGACGGTGGAGACAAGAGACCCAGTACTTC. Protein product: CASMLGRWRQETQYF.

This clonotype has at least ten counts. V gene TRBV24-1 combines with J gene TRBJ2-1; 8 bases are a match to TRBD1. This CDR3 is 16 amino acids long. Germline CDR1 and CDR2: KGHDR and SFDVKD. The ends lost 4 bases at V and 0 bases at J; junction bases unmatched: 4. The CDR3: CATSDIDRGSYNEQFF. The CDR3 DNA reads TGTGCCACCAGTGACATAGACAGGGGCTCCTACAATGAGCAGTTCTTC.

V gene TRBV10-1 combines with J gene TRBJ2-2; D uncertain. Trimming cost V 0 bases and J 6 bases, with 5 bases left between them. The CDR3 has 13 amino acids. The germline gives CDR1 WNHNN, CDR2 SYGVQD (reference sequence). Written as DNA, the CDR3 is TGCGCCAGCAGTGAGTCCTGGGCCGGGGAGCTGTTTTTT. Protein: CASSESWAGELFF.

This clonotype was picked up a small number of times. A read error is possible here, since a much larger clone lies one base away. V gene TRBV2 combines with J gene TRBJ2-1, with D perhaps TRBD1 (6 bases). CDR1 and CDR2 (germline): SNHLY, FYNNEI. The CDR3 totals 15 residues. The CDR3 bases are TGTACCAGCAGCCCCCAGTTAGGGGGCTACAATGAGCAGTTCTTC. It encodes CTSSPQLGGYNEQFF.

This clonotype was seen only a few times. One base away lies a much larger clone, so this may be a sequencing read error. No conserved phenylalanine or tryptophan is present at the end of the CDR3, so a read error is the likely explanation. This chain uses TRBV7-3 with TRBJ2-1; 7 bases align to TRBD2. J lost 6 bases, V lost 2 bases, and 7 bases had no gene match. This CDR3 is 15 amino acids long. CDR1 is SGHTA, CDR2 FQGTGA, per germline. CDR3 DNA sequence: TGTGCCAGCAGCTTACGGGAGGAGGGAGCCAATGAGCAGTTCTCC. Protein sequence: CASSLREEGANEQFS.

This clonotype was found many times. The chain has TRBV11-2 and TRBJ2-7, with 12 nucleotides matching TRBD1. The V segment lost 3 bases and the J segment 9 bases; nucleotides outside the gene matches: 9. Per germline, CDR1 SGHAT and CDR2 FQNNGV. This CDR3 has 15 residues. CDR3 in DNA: TGTGCCAGCAGCTTGCCCGGGACAGGGGGCGATCGGCAGTACTTC. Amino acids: CASSLPGTGGDRQYF. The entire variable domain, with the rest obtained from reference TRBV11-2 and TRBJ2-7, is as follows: EAGVAQSPRYKIIEKRQSVAFWCNPISGHATLYWYQQILGQGPKLLIQFQNNGVVDDSQLPKDRFSAERLKGVDSTLKIQPAKLEDSAVYLCASSLPGTGGDRQYFGPGTRLTVT.

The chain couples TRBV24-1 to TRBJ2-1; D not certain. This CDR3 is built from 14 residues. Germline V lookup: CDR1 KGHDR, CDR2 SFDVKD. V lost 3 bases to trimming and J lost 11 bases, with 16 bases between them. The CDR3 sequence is CATSDNRSRQKQFF. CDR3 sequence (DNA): TGTGCCACCAGTGATAACCGGTCCCGCCAGAAGCAGTTCTTC.

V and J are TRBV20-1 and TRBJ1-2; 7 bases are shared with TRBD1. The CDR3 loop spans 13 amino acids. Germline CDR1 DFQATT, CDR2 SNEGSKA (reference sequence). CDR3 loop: CRVRGQANYGYTF. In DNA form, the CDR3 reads TGCAGAGTGCGTGGACAGGCTAACTATGGCTACACCTTC.

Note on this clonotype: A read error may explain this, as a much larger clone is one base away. DNA for the CDR3: TGCAGCGTTGCCTATAGGGGGGGCACTGAAGCTTTCTTT. Translating gives CSVAYRGGTEAFF. V gene TRBV29-1 combines with J gene TRBJ1-1; D possibly corresponds to TRBD1 (6 bases). Trimming stripped 4 bases from V and 4 bases from J, with 13 bases between. This CDR3 has 13 amino acids. The germline V gene has CDR1 SQVTM and CDR2 ANQGSEA.

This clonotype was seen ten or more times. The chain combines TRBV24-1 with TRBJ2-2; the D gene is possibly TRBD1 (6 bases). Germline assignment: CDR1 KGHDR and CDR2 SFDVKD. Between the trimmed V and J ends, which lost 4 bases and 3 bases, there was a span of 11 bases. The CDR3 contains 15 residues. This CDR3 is CATSDPGQDTGELFF. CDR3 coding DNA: TGTGCCACCAGTGACCCGGGACAAGACACCGGGGAGCTGTTTTTT.

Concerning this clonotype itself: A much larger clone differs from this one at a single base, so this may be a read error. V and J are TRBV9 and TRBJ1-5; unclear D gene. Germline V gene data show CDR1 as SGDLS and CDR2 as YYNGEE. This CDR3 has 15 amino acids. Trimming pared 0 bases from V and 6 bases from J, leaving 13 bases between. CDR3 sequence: CASSVGSSACQPQHF. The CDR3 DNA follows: TGTGCCAGCAGCGTAGGGTCCAGTGCTTGTCAGCCCCAGCATTTT.

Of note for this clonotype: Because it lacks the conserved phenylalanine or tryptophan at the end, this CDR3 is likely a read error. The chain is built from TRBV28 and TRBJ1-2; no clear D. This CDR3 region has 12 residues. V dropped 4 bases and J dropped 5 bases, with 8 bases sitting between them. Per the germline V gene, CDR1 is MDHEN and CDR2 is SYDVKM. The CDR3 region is CASSWRGYGYTS. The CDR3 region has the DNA TGTGCCAGCAGTTGGCGGGGTTATGGCTACACCTCC.

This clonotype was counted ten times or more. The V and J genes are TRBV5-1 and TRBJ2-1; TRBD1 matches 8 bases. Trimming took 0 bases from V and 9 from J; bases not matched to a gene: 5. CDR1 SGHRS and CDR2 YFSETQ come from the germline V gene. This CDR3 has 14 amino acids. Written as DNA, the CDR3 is TGCGCCAGCAGCTTGGGGACAGGGTCAAGTGAGCAGTTCTTC. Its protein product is CASSLGTGSSEQFF.

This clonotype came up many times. The CDR3 DNA is TGTGCCAGCAGCTCTCCGGGGGAACCCTACGAGCAGTACTTC. It translates to CASSSPGEPYEQYF. The gene calls are TRBV7-9 and TRBJ2-7, with a weak D call TRBD2 (6 bases). Germline CDR1 SEHNR, CDR2 FQNEAQ (reference sequence). Trimming shortened V by 4 bases and J by 2 bases, and 12 bases separated the two germline ends. This CDR3 has 14 amino acids.

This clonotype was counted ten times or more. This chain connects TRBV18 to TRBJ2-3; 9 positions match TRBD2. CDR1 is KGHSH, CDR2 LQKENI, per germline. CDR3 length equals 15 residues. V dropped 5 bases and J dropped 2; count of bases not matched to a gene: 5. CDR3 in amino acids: CASSKLAGDTDTQYF. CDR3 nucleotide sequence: TGTGCCAGCTCAAAGTTAGCGGGGGACACAGATACGCAGTATTTT.

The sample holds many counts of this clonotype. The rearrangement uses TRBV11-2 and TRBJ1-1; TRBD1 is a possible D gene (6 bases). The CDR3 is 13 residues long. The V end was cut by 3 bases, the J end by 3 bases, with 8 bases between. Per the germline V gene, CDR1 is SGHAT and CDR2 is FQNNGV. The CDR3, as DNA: TGTGCCAGCAGCTTCGGGGGGCACACTGAAGCTTTCTTT. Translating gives CASSFGGHTEAFF. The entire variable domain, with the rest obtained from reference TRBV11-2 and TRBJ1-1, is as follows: EAGVAQSPRYKIIEKRQSVAFWCNPISGHATLYWYQQILGQGPKLLIQFQNNGVVDDSQLPKDRFSAERLKGVDSTLKIQPAKLEDSAVYLCASSFGGHTEAFFGQGTRLTVV.